This TCR beta chain came from a study of shared clonotypes between healthy human individuals. There were only Caucasian adults among the donors, and all lived in Nashville, Tennessee. Trimming removed 3 bases from V and 6 bases from J, with 11 bases in between. The CDR3 extends over 13 amino acids. Germline lookup yields CDR1 MDHEN and CDR2 SYDVKM. This table comes from immunoSEQ multiplex PCR, and its TCRdb copy is limited to in-frame clones, with some not included. The sample comprises 2 million to 2.5 million clones, roughly 95% of which are singletons, and roughly 0.13% rests with the top ten. Sequencing input: naive CD4+ T cells sorted from blood. Subset specified: CD45RA+ positively selected. The sequence was obtained from a young man in good health. The chain uses TRBV28 and TRBJ1-2, with D perhaps TRBD1 (6 bases). This chain's CDR3 is CASSFGAGDGYTF. The CDR3 bases are TGTGCCAGCAGTTTTGGTGCAGGGGATGGCTACACCTTC.